What follows are 3 T cell receptor beta chains derived from one specimen sequenced in a study of cytomegalovirus exposure and HLA in healthy donors. Primers for the PCR totalled 60 Vbeta and 13 Jbeta. TCRdb keeps only in-frame clones here, not all; method: immunoSEQ multiplex PCR. The data contain approximately 120,000 clones, 65% to 80% of them singletons. Material: PBMCs. The receptors here all came from an older woman in good health and CMV-seropositive.

The V and J genes are TRBV7-9 and TRBJ2-1; TRBD2 matches at 10 bases. J lost 3 bases, V lost 2 bases, and 10 bases had no gene match. Germline V lookup: CDR1 SEHNR, CDR2 FQNEAQ (reference sequence). This CDR3 spans 18 amino acids. The DNA of the CDR3 is TGTGCCAGCAGCTTAACGGGCCAAAGCGGGGGGGGCTACAATGAGCAGTTCTTC. It codes for CASSLTGQSGGGYNEQFF.

CDR3: CASSSSSIGVDGYTF. The DNA of the CDR3 is TGTGCCAGCAGCTCGAGCTCGATTGGAGTCGATGGCTACACCTTC. V usage is TRBV7-6 and J usage is TRBJ1-2; D not resolved. In germline, CDR1 is SGHVS, CDR2 FNYEAQ. This CDR3 has 15 amino acids. V lost 4 bases and J lost 6, with 18 bases in between.

The chain links TRBV5-1 to TRBJ2-2; 10 bases agree with TRBD1. Germline CDR1 and CDR2: SGHRS and YFSETQ. This CDR3 contains 17 residues. The J segment lost 2 bases and the V segment lost 0 bases, leaving 4 bases of the junction unmatched. The CDR3 here is CASSLVGTGANTGELFF. CDR3 coding DNA: TGCGCCAGCAGCTTGGTAGGGACAGGGGCTAACACCGGGGAGCTGTTTTTT.